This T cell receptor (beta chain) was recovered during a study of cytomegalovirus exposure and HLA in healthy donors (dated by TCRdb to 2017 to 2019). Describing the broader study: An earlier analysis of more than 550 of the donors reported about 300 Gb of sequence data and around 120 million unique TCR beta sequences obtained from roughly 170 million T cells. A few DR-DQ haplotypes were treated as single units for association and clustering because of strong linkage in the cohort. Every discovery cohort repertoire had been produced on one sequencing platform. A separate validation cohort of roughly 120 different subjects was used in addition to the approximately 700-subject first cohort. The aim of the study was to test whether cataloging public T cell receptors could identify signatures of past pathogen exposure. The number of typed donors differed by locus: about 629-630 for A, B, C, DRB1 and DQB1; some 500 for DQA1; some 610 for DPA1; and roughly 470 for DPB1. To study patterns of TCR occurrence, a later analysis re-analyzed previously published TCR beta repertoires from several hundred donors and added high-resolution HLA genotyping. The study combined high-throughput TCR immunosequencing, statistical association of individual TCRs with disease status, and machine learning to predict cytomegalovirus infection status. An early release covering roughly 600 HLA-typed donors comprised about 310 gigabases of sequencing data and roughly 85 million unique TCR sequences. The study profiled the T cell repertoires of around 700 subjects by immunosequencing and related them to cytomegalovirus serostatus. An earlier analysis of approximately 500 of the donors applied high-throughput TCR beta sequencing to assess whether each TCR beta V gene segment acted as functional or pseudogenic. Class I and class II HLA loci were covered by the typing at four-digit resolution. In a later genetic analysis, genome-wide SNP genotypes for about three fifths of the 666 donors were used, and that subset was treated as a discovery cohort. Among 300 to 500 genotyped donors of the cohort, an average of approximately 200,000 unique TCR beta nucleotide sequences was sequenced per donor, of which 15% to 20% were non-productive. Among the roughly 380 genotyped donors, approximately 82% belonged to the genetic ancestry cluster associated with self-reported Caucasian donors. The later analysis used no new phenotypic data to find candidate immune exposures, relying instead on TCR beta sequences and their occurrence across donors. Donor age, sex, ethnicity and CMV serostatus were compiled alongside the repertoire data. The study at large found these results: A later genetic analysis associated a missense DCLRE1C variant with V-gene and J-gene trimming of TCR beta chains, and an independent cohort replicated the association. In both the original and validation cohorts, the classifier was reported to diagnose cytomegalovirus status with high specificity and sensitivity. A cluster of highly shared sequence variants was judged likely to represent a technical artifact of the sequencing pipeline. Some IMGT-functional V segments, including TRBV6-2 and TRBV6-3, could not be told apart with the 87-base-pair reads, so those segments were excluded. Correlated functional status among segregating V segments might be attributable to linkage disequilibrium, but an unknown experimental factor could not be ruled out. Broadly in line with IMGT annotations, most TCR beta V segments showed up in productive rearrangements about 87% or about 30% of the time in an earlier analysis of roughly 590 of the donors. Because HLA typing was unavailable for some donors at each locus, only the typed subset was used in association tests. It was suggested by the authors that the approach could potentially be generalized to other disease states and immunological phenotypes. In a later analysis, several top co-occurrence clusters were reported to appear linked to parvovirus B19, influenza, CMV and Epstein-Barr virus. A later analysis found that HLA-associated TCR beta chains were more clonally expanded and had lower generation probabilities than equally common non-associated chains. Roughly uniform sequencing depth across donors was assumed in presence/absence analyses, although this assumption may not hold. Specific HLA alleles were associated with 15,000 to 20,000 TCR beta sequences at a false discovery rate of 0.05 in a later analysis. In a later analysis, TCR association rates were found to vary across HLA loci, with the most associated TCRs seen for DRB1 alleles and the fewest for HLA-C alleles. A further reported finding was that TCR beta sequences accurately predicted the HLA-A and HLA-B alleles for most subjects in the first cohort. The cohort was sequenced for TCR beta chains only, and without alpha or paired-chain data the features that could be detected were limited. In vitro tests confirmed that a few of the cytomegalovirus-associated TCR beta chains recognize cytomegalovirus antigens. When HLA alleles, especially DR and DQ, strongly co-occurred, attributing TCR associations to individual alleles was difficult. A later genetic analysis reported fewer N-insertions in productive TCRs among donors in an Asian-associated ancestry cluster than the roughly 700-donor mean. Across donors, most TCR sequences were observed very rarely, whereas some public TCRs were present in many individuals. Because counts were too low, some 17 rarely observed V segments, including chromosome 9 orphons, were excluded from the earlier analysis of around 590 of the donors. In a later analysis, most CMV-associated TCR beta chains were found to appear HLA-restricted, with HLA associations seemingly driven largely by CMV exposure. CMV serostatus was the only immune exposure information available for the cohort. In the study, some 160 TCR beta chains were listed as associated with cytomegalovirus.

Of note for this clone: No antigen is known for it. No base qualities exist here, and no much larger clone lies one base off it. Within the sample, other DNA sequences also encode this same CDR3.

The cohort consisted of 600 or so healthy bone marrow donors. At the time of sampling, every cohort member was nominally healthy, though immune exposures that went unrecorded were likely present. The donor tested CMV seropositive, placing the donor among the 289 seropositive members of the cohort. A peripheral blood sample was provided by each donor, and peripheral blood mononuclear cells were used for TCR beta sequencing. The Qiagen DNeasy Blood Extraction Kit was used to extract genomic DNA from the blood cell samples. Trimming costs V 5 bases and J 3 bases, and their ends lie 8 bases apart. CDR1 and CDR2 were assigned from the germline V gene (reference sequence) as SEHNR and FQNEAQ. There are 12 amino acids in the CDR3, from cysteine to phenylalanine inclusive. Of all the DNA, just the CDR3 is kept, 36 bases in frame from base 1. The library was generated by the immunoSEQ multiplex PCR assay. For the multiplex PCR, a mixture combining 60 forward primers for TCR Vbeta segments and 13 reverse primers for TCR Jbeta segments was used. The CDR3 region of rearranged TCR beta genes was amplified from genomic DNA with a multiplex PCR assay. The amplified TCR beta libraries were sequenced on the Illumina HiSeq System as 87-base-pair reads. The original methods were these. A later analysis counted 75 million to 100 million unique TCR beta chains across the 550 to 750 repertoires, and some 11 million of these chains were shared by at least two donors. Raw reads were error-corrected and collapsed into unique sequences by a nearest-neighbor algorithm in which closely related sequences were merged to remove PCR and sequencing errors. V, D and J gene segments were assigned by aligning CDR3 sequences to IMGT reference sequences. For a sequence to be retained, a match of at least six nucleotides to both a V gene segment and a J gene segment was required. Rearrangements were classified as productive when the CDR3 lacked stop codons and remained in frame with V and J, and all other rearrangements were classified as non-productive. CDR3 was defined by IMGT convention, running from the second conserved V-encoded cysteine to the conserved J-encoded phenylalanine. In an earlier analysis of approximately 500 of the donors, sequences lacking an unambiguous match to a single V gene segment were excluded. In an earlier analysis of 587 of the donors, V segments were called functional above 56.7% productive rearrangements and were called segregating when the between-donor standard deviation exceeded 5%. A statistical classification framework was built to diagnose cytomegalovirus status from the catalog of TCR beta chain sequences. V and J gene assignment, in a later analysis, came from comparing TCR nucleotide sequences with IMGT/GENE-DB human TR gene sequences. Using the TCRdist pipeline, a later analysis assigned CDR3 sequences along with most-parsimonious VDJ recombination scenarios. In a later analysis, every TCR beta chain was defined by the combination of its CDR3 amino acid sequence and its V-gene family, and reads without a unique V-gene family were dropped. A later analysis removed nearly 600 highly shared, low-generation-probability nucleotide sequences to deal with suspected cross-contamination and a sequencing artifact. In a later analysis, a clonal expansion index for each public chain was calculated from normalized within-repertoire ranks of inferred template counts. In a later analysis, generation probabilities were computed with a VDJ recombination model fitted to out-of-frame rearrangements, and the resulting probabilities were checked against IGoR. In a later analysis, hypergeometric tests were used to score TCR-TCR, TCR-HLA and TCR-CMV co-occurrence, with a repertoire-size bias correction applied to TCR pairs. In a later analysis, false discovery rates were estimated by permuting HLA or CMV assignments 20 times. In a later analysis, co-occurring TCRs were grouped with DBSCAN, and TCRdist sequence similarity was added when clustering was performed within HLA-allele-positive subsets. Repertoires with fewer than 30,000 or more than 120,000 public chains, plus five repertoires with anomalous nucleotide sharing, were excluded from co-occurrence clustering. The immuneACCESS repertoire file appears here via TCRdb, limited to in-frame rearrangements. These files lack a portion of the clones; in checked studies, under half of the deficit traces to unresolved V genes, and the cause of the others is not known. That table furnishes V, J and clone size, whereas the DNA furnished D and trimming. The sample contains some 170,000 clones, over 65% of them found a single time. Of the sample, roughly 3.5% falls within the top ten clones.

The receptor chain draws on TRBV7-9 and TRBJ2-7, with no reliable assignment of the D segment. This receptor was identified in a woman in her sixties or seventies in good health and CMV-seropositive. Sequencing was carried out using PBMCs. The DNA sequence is TGTGCCAGCAGCCCACGGAGCTACGAGCAGTACTTC. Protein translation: CASSPRSYEQYF. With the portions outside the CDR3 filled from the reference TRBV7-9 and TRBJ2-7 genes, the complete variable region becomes DTGVSQNPRHKITKRGQNVTFRCDPISEHNRLYWYRQTLGQGPEFLTYFQNEAQLEKSRLLSDRFSAERPKGSFSTLEIQRTEQGDSAMYLCASSPRSYEQYFGPGTRLTVT.